Given below is one TCR beta chain in context. Its antigen is not known. This entry comes from a study of shared clonotypes between healthy human individuals. At the level of the study: The donor group consisted of two women and a few men, aged 18 to 49. Findings and limits, study-wide: The authors expected sequencing depth to affect clonotype sharing among donors.

The V gene end was trimmed by 5 bases and the J gene end by 7 bases; junction bases not matched to a gene: 16. CDR3 size: 16 residues. In germline, CDR1 is LNHDA, CDR2 SQIVND (reference sequence). This table comes from immunoSEQ multiplex PCR, and its TCRdb copy is limited to in-frame clones, with some not included. Among around 2,100,000 clones listed, just under 95% were seen once. Naive CD8 cells, CD45RO-negative and positively selected for CCR7, excluded terminally differentiated effector memory CD45RA+ cells. All donors were healthy HIV-negative adults lacking recent acute infections or vaccinations.

The sequence was collected from a man in his late teens or twenties in good health. The chain is built from TRBV19 and TRBJ2-7; 8 bases line up with TRBD2. Sequencing was done on a sample of naive CD8+ T cells sorted from blood. The CDR3 reads CASSPLPGLGVWEQYF. Here the CDR3 DNA reads TGTGCCAGTAGTCCTCTTCCGGGACTAGGGGTTTGGGAGCAGTACTTC. The variable domain in full, completed from reference TRBV19 and TRBJ2-7, reads DGGITQSPKYLFRKEGQNVTLSCEQNLNHDAMYWYRQDPGQGLRLIYYSQIVNDFQKGDIAEGYSVSREKKESFPLTVTSAQKNPTAFYLCASSPLPGLGVWEQYFGPGTRLTVT.